The rows below give T cell receptor beta chains drawn from one sample of a study of blood T cell repertoires in COVID-19. Sequencing used immunoSEQ multiplex PCR; TCRdb keeps in-frame clones, though not all of them. The data hold 50,000 to 80,000 clones, with under 90% observed a single time. The sequenced sample consisted of peripheral blood. All receptors come from a man between 60 and 70 years old with acute or convalescent COVID-19. Both conserved end residues are part of each CDR3.

v_call,j_call,cdr3_aa
TRBV13,TRBJ1-6,CASSLGSGNNSPLHF
TRBV5-1,TRBJ2-5,CASSSWGRQETQYF
TRBV5-1,TRBJ1-1,CASGLPGQANTEAFF
TRBV7-2,TRBJ2-2,CASSFDSTGELFF
TRBV24-1,TRBJ2-3,CATSDDRDSSTDTQYF
TRBV18,TRBJ1-5,CASSFSQNSNQPQHF
TRBV7-2,TRBJ1-6,CASSPEGGGHSPLHF
TRBV7-9,TRBJ2-1,CASSSRLPSYNEQFF
TRBV5-1,TRBJ2-7,CASSFSLAGIHEQYF
TRBV2,TRBJ2-2,CASSEKLLSTGELFF
TRBV3-1/TRBV3-2,TRBJ2-2,CASSQDRLTGNTGELFF
TRBV19,TRBJ1-5,CASRGSYQPQHF